The 23 T cell receptor beta chains below all came from one sample that was sequenced in a study of cytomegalovirus exposure and HLA in healthy donors. 13 Jbeta primers and 60 Vbeta primers were used for the PCR. Profiling relied on immunoSEQ multiplex PCR, and the TCRdb table lists in-frame clones only, not all of them. The sample lists roughly 200,000 clones, roughly 85% occurring once. The source material was PBMCs. These TCRs come from a woman aged 25 to 39 in good health and CMV-seropositive.

Only one count was recorded for this clone. The chain couples TRBV6-1 to TRBJ2-7; tentatively, D is TRBD1 (5 bases). The CDR3 runs 12 residues. CDR1 is MNHNS, CDR2 SASEGT, per germline. V dropped 3 bases and J dropped 3 bases, with 6 bases sitting between them. As DNA, the CDR3 is TGTGCCAGCAGTGAGCAGGGCTACGAGCAGTACTTC. Protein product: CASSEQGYEQYF.

The gene calls are TRBV6-1 and TRBJ2-3; D may be TRBD1 (5 bases). With 7 bases removed from V and 2 bases from J, the gap between germline ends came to 13 bases. The CDR3 extends over 14 amino acids. CDR1 and CDR2 from the germline V gene are MNHNS and SASEGT. The CDR3: CASIQDKLTDTQYF. CDR3 coding DNA: TGTGCCAGCATTCAGGACAAGCTCACAGATACGCAGTATTTT.

V usage is TRBV11-3 and J usage is TRBJ2-1; 8 bases agree with TRBD2. CDR3 length: 17 residues. Trimming cost V 2 bases and J 2 bases; bases outside gene matches: 8. CDR1 and CDR2 (germline): SGHNT, YENEEA. CDR3 residues: CASSLTWTSLTYNEQFF. CDR3 nucleotides: TGTGCCAGCAGCTTAACCTGGACTAGCCTTACCTACAATGAGCAGTTCTTC.

The J gene is TRBJ1-5, the V gene TRBV6-5; 7 positions match TRBD1. Unmatched junction bases numbered 6, after V lost 5 bases and J lost 5 bases. CDR1 is MNHEY and CDR2 is SVGAGI in the germline V gene. This CDR3 has 14 residues. Here the CDR3 DNA reads TGTGCCAGCAGTGAAGGACAGGACCATCAGCCCCAGCATTTT. This sequence encodes CASSEGQDHQPQHF.

The V gene is TRBV19, the J gene TRBJ2-5; D gene unclear. CDR1 is LNHDA and CDR2 is SQIVND in the germline V gene (reference sequence). Trimming shortened V by 3 bases and J by 4 bases, and 9 bases separated the two germline ends. The CDR3 totals 13 residues. CDR3 in amino acids: CASSISRGETQYF. In DNA form, the CDR3 reads TGTGCCAGTAGTATCTCCAGAGGAGAGACCCAGTACTTC.

The V gene is TRBV18, the J gene TRBJ2-7; TRBD1 matches 7 bases. The CDR3 totals 14 residues. Looked up from germline, CDR1 is KGHSH and CDR2 is LQKENI. J gave up 3 bases and V 0 bases, and 2 bases lay outside the gene matches. The CDR3 here is CASSPPGQLYEQYF. CDR3 DNA: TGTGCCAGCTCACCACCGGGACAGCTCTACGAGCAGTACTTC.

V gene TRBV5-1 combines with J gene TRBJ2-1; D may be TRBD1 (6 bases). Per germline, CDR1 SGHRS and CDR2 YFSETQ. Trimming stripped 4 bases from V and 2 bases from J, with 19 bases between. The CDR3 consists of 17 residues. The CDR3 protein is CASSTWRAQGTYNEQFF. The DNA for the CDR3 is TGCGCCAGCAGCACGTGGAGAGCACAGGGTACCTACAATGAGCAGTTCTTC.

This clone was observed once. The chain combines TRBV7-9 with TRBJ2-3, with D perhaps TRBD2 (6 bases). CDR1 is SEHNR and CDR2 is FQNEAQ in the germline V gene (reference sequence). V dropped 5 bases and J dropped 0 bases, with 12 bases sitting between them. The CDR3 has 15 amino acids. DNA for the CDR3: TGTGCCAGCAGCGGCGGGACCCATAGCACAGATACGCAGTATTTT. Its protein is CASSGGTHSTDTQYF.

This sequence joins TRBV6-1 and TRBJ2-1; 7 bases line up with TRBD2. The germline CDR1 and CDR2 sequences are MNHNS and SASEGT. V was clipped by 10 bases and J by 2 bases; unmatched bases: 11. The CDR3 totals 15 residues. CDR3 DNA sequence: TGTGCCATAACTAGCGTAACACGGCCCTACAATGAGCAGTTCTTC. Residues: CAITSVTRPYNEQFF.

The J gene is TRBJ2-7, the V gene TRBV19; 8 bases line up with TRBD2. Germline V lookup: CDR1 LNHDA, CDR2 SQIVND (reference sequence). The length of the CDR3 is 14 residues. The trim removed 0 bases at V and 7 bases at J, leaving 5 bases unmatched. In nucleotides, the CDR3 is TGTGCCAGTAGTATAGAGGCCCCTAGCGGGGAGCAGTACTTC. It specifies CASSIEAPSGEQYF.

This chain uses TRBV7-6 with TRBJ2-7; TRBD2 might be the D (6 bases). This CDR3 spans 14 amino acids. V was clipped by 0 bases and J by 3 bases, with 9 bases between them. Germline-derived CDR1 and CDR2 are SGHVS and FNYEAQ. The CDR3 DNA reads as TGTGCCAGCAGCTTAGCGGGTAGCGGCTACGAGCAGTACTTC. Translating gives CASSLAGSGYEQYF.

The rearrangement uses TRBV11-2 and TRBJ2-2; D is perhaps TRBD1 (5 bases). The CDR3 covers 15 residues. V lost 3 bases and J 1 base, leaving 9 bases between the germline ends. Germline lookup yields CDR1 SGHAT and CDR2 FQNNGV. The CDR3 loop is CASSFGHVNTGELFF. The CDR3 DNA sequence: TGTGCCAGCAGCTTTGGACACGTGAACACCGGGGAGCTGTTTTTT.

The chain is built from TRBV12-5 and TRBJ2-5; D is perhaps TRBD2 (6 bases). The V end lost 5 bases, the J end lost 3 bases, and 13 bases lay between the germline ends. CDR1 and CDR2 from the germline V gene are LGHNT and FRNRAP. The CDR3 is made up of 14 amino acids. CDR3 sequence reads: CASGPSWGEETQYF. The CDR3 DNA reads TGTGCTAGTGGTCCCTCCTGGGGGGAAGAGACCCAGTACTTC.

CDR3 amino acids: CASSFLLAGLSYNEQFF. Written as DNA, the CDR3 is TGTGCCAGCAGCTTCCTCTTAGCGGGCCTATCCTACAATGAGCAGTTCTTC. The rearrangement joins TRBV5-6 to TRBJ2-1, with 7 positions matching TRBD2. CDR1 and CDR2 (germline): SGHDT, YYEEEE. The CDR3 is made up of 17 amino acids. V lost 2 bases, J lost 1 base, and 9 bases stayed unmatched.

The chain couples TRBV7-2 to TRBJ2-7; perhaps TRBD2 as D (6 bases). The CDR3 spans 16 residues. Trimming stripped 5 bases from V and 6 bases from J, with 23 bases between. Germline loops: CDR1 SGHTA, CDR2 FQGNSA. The chain's CDR3 is CASSLGAGLLRVEQYF. In nucleotides, the CDR3 is TGTGCCAGCAGCCTCGGGGCGGGACTTCTGCGTGTCGAGCAGTACTTC.

V usage is TRBV29-1 and J usage is TRBJ1-2, with a possible D match to TRBD1 (6 bases). Germline CDR1 and CDR2: SQVTM and ANQGSEA. The length of the CDR3 is 14 residues. The V gene lost 6 bases and the J gene lost 8 bases, with 22 bases spanning the gap. The CDR3 region is CSVNPDRKNRGYTF. Written as DNA, the CDR3 is TGCAGCGTGAACCCCGACAGGAAAAATCGGGGCTACACCTTC.

The rearrangement joins TRBV12-5 to TRBJ1-1, with 7 bases that match TRBD1. This CDR3 spans 14 amino acids. The junction had 6 bases not matched to a gene; V was cut back by 6 bases and J by 2 bases. Germline V CDR1 and CDR2: LGHNT, FRNRAP. CDR3 sequence: CASGPRDSNTEAFF. For the CDR3, the DNA is TGTGCTAGTGGCCCCCGGGACAGTAACACTGAAGCTTTCTTT. Variable domain in full (rest from reference TRBV12-5 and TRBJ1-1): DARVTQTPRHKVTEMGQEVTMRCQPILGHNTVFWYRQTMMQGLELLAYFRNRAPLDDSGMPKDRFSAEMPDATLATLKIQPSEPRDSAVYFCASGPRDSNTEAFFGQGTRLTVV.

This rearrangement joins TRBV10-3 to TRBJ1-1, with D possibly TRBD1 on 5 matching bases. Germline values: CDR1 ENHRY, CDR2 SYGVKD. Trimming shortened V by 6 bases and J by 4 bases, and 18 bases separated the two germline ends. The length of the CDR3 is 15 residues. This CDR3 is CAIRGLGAETTEAFF. In DNA, the CDR3 is TGTGCCATCAGGGGATTAGGGGCTGAGACCACTGAAGCTTTCTTT.

The V call is TRBV25-1, the J call TRBJ1-2, with 8 bases fitting TRBD1. The CDR3 is 17 residues long. The junction had 12 bases not matched to a gene; V was cut back by 1 base and J by 5 bases. From germline, CDR1 is MGHDK and CDR2 SYGVNS. CDR3 sequence reads: CASSEWGRGRVGYGYTF. As DNA, the CDR3 is TGTGCCAGCAGTGAATGGGGCAGGGGGCGAGTAGGGTATGGCTACACCTTC.

The chain joins TRBV11-2 to TRBJ2-1, with D perhaps matching TRBD1 (5 bases). The germline V gene encodes CDR1 SGHAT and CDR2 FQNNGV. V shed 6 bases and J shed 6 bases, with 12 bases lying between them. There are 13 residues in the CDR3. CDR3 bases: TGTGCCAGCAGACGCAGGGTGGTCAATGAGCAGTTCTTC. It yields the protein CASRRRVVNEQFF.

The chain links TRBV5-1 to TRBJ2-7, with 7 bases matching TRBD2. The V gene end was trimmed by 2 bases and the J gene end by 0 bases; junction bases not matched to a gene: 8. There are 16 residues in the CDR3. Germline lookup yields CDR1 SGHRS and CDR2 YFSETQ. The CDR3 DNA is TGCGCCAGCAGCTTCCAGGCTAGCGGCACCTCCTACGAGCAGTACTTC. Its protein product is CASSFQASGTSYEQYF.

To note about this clone: At one boundary the junction diverges from the germline segment, which might be a read error. The chain links TRBV30 to TRBJ2-3, with TRBD2 matching 7 bases. The CDR3 length is 12 residues. The germline V gene has CDR1 GTSNPN and CDR2 SVGIG (reference sequence). The CDR3 bases are TGTGCCCAGAAGGGGAGGGACCGGCCCCCCTTTTTT. Translated: CAQKGRDRPPFF.

CDR3: CASATPDSIGWGYTF. CDR3 sequence (DNA): TGTGCCAGCGCCACCCCGGACAGCATAGGGTGGGGCTACACCTTC. The chain joins TRBV7-8 to TRBJ1-2, with D maybe TRBD1 (6 bases). Germline V gene sequence: CDR1 SGHVS, CDR2 FQNEAQ. Trimming removed 8 bases at V and 8 bases at J, with 24 bases between. The CDR3 contains 15 residues.